A single sample is the source of the 4 T cell receptor beta chains below, sequenced in a study of blood T cells in healthy people across ages. With a J-beta primer mix and a sample-barcoded 5' primer, a second PCR ran about 7 to 12 cycles. TCRdb re-derived calls from the 5' RACE reads in MiXCR, one entry per CDR3 protein. Here the sample spans 550,000 to 700,000 distinct CDR3 sequences, 27% being singletons. Sequences were obtained from blood. The source of these receptors is an older woman in good health.

In its sample, this clonotype was seen a few times. The chain combines TRBV25-1 with TRBJ2-5; D unclear. The CDR3 length is 15 residues. V was shortened by 2 bases and J by 5 bases, with 15 bases between the two germline ends. CDR1 is MGHDK and CDR2 is SYGVNS in the germline V gene. The CDR3 here is CASSEDLVRSETQYF. The CDR3 DNA reads as TGTGCCAGCAGTGAAGACTTAGTGAGGTCGGAGACCCAGTACTTC.

This chain joins TRBV7-9 and TRBJ2-3, with TRBD1 as a possible D gene (6 bases). Germline CDR1 reads SEHNR; CDR2 reads FQNEAQ (reference sequence). The CDR3 has 15 residues. Trimming took 3 bases from V and 1 from J, leaving 11 bases between them. This CDR3 reads CASSFGQRRTDTQYF. The DNA for the CDR3 is TGTGCCAGCAGCTTTGGACAGAGACGCACAGATACGCAGTATTTT.

Only a few counts were recorded for this clonotype. The chain carries TRBV6-1 and TRBJ2-2; no clear D. The germline V gene encodes CDR1 MNHNS and CDR2 SASEGT. Trimming cost V 6 bases and J 2 bases, with 16 bases left between them. The CDR3 has 16 amino acids. In DNA form, the CDR3 reads TGTGCCAGCAGCCTATCCGGGCCCCAAAACACCGGGGAGCTGTTTTTT. Protein: CASSLSGPQNTGELFF.

The chain uses TRBV28 and TRBJ2-7; TRBD2 matches 7 bases. Trimming at V came to 8 bases and at J to 0 bases, leaving 7 bases not matched to a gene. CDR3 length: 14 amino acids. Germline CDR1 reads MDHEN; CDR2 reads SYDVKM. The CDR3 loop is CASLTTGGSYEQYF. For the CDR3, the DNA is TGTGCCAGCTTAACCACGGGGGGCTCCTACGAGCAGTACTTC.